Below, 5 T cell receptor beta chains from the same sample are listed, as sequenced in a study of cytomegalovirus exposure and HLA in healthy donors (dated by TCRdb to the late 2010s). Libraries were prepared through the immunoSEQ multiplex PCR assay. For the multiplex PCR, a mixture combining 60 forward primers for TCR Vbeta segments and 13 reverse primers for TCR Jbeta segments was used. TCRdb obtained this table from immuneACCESS and retained in-frame rearrangements with V and J assigned. These tables miss some clones; where compared with another copy, unresolved V genes account for less than half of the shortfall, and the remainder is unexplained. This sample holds 98,000 or so clones; over 9.5% were observed only once. The top ten clonotypes cover over 4.5% of the sample. Sequenced input: PBMCs. The receptor set was obtained from a man in his forties in good health and CMV-seropositive.

This rearrangement joins TRBV21-1 to TRBJ1-5; TRBD1 is taken as the D call from the table, unchecked against the DNA. TRBV21-1 is assigned pseudogene status. This CDR3 region has 13 residues. The CDR3, as DNA: TGTGCCAGCAGCAAGTCAGGGGGTCAGCCCCAGCATTTT. Protein sequence: CASSKSGGQPQHF.

This clone turned up a few times. The chain is built from TRBV5-4 and TRBJ2-7; D unclear. This CDR3 is built from 13 residues. V dropped 2 bases and J dropped 6 bases, with 12 bases sitting between them. Germline V gives CDR1 SGHNT, CDR2 YYREEE (reference sequence). Written as DNA, the CDR3 is TGTGCCAGCAGCTTTTCCTACTCGTCCGAGCAGTACTTC. As protein: CASSFSYSSEQYF.

The table lists this clone with a few counts. This chain joins TRBV29-1 and TRBJ1-4, with D maybe TRBD1 (5 bases). The length of the CDR3 is 14 residues. CDR1 is SQVTM and CDR2 is ANQGSEA in the germline V gene. Trimming cost V 6 bases and J 8 bases, with 19 bases left between them. CDR3 loop: CSVAERGTWEKLFF. The CDR3 bases are TGCAGCGTCGCGGAAAGGGGAACGTGGGAAAAACTGTTTTTT. Combining the CDR3 with reference TRBV29-1 and TRBJ1-4 gives the whole variable domain SAVISQKPSRDICQRGTSLTIQCQVDSQVTMMFWYRQQPGQSLTLIATANQGSEATYESGFVIDKFPISRPNLTFSTLTVSNMSPEDSSIYLCSVAERGTWEKLFFGSGTQLSVL.

This sequence joins TRBV25-1 and TRBJ1-2, with D perhaps TRBD1 (6 bases). Germline V CDR1 and CDR2: MGHDK, SYGVNS. Trimming took off 3 bases at V and 10 bases at J, with 12 bases between the two ends. This CDR3 is 12 amino acids long. In nucleotides, the CDR3 is TGTGCCAGCAGTGACGACCGGGACATCTACACCTTC. Its protein product is CASSDDRDIYTF.

This clone was seen a few times. The J gene is TRBJ1-2, the V gene TRBV6-1; tentatively, D is TRBD1 (6 bases). CDR3 length equals 13 residues. Germline CDR1 and CDR2: MNHNS and SASEGT. Trimming cost V 2 bases and J 6 bases, with 10 bases left between them. The CDR3 protein is CASSENRVNGYTF. In nucleotides, the CDR3 is TGTGCCAGCAGTGAAAACAGGGTGAATGGCTACACCTTC.